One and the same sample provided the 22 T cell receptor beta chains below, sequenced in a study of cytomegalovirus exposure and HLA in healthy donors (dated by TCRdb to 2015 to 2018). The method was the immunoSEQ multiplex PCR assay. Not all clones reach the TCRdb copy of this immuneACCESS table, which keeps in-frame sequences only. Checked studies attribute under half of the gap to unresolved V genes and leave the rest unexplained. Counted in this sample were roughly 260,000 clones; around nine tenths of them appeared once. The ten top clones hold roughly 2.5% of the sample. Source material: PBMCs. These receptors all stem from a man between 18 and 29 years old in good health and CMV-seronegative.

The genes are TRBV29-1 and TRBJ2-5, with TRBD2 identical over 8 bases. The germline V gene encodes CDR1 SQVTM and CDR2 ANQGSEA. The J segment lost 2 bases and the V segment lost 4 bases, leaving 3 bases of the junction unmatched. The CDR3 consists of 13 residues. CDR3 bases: TGCAGCGTTGCGGGAGGGTCTCAAGAGACCCAGTACTTC. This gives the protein CSVAGGSQETQYF.

CDR3 protein: CASSLPGQGYEQYF. DNA for the CDR3: TGTGCCAGCAGCCTTCCGGGACAGGGCTACGAGCAGTACTTC. This rearrangement joins TRBV7-9 to TRBJ2-7, with TRBD1 matching over 9 bases. This CDR3 region has 14 residues. The V segment lost 5 bases and the J segment 3 bases; nucleotides outside the gene matches: 5. CDR1 and CDR2 from the germline V gene are SEHNR and FQNEAQ (reference sequence).

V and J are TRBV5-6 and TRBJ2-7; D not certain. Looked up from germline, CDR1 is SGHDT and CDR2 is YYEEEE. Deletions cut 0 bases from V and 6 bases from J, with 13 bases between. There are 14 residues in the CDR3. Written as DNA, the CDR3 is TGTGCCAGCAGCTTGGTTGGGCCCCCGCTCGAGCAGTACTTC. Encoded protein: CASSLVGPPLEQYF.

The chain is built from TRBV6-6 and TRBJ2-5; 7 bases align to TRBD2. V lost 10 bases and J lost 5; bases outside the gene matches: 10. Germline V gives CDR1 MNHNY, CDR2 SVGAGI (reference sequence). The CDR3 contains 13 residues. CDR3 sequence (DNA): TGTGCCATCCAGGGAGGGGCCGTGGAGACCCAGTACTTC. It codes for CAIQGGAVETQYF.

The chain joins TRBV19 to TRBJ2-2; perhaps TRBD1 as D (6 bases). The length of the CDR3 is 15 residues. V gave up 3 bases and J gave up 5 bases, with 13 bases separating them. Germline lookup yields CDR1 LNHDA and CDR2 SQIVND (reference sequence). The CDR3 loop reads CASSIQGIGTGELFF. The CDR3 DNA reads TGTGCCAGTAGTATCCAGGGGATAGGTACCGGGGAGCTGTTTTTT.

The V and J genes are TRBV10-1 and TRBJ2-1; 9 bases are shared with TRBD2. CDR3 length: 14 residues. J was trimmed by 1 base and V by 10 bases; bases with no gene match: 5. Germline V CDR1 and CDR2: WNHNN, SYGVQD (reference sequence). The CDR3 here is CAILSGSSYNEQFF. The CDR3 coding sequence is TGCGCCATCCTTAGCGGGAGTTCCTACAATGAGCAGTTCTTC.

The CDR3 sequence: CASSAHSGNTIYF. The DNA of the CDR3 is TGCGCCAGCAGTGCCCACTCTGGAAACACCATATATTTT. The V gene is TRBV10-1, the J gene TRBJ1-3; D uncertain. The V and J ends lost 4 bases and 0 bases respectively, with 4 bases between them. Germline CDR1 is WNHNN and CDR2 is SYGVQD (reference sequence). The CDR3 is 13 amino acids.

DNA for the CDR3: TGTGCCAGCAGCTTTAACGGGGACACTGAAGCTTTCTTT. Protein sequence: CASSFNGDTEAFF. The chain joins TRBV7-2 to TRBJ1-1; no clear D gene. CDR1 is SGHTA and CDR2 is FQGNSA in the germline V gene. This CDR3 has 13 residues. Trimming cost V 3 bases and J 3 bases, with 8 bases left between them.

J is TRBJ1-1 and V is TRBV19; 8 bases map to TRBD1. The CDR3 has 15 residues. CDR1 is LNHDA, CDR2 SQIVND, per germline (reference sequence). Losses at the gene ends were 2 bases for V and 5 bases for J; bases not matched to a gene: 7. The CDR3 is CASSITQGARTEAFF. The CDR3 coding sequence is TGTGCCAGTAGTATAACGCAGGGGGCACGAACTGAAGCTTTCTTT.

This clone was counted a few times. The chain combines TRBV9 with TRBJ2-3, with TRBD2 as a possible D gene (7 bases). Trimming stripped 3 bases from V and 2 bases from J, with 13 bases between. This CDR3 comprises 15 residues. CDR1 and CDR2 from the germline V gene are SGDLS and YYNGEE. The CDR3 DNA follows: TGTGCCAGCAGCGCTGCGGGGGCACCCACAGATACGCAGTATTTT. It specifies CASSAAGAPTDTQYF.

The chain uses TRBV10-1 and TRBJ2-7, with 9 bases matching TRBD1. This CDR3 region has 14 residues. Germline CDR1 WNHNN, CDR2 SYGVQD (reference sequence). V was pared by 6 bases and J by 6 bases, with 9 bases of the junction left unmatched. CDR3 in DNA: TGCGCCAGCAGAGAAGGGACAGGGACAGGCGAGCAGTACTTC. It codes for CASREGTGTGEQYF.

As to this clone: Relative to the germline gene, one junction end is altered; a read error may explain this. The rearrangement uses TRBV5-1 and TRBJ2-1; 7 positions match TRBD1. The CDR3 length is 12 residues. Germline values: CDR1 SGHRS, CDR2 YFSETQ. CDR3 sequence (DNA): TGCGCCAGCCACTCAGGGGACAGAGAATTGGTCTTC. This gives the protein CASHSGDRELVF.

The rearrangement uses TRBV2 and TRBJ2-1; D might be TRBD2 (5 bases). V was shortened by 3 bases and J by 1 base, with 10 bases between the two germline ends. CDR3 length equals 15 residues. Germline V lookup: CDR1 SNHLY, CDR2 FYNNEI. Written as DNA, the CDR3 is TGTGCCAGCAGTGAGATCTCGGGATCCTACAATGAGCAGTTCTTC. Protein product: CASSEISGSYNEQFF. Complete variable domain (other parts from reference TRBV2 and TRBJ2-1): EPEVTQTPSHQVTQMGQEVILRCVPISNHLYFYWYRQILGQKVEFLVSFYNNEISEKSEIFDDQFSVERPDGSNFTLKIRSTKLEDSAMYFCASSEISGSYNEQFFGPGTRLTVL.

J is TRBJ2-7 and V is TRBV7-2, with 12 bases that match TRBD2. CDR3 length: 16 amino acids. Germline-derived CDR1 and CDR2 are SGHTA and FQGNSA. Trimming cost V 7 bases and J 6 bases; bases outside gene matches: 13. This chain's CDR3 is CASTPSSGRAVSEQYF. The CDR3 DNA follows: TGTGCCAGCACCCCCTCTAGCGGGAGGGCCGTTTCCGAGCAGTACTTC.

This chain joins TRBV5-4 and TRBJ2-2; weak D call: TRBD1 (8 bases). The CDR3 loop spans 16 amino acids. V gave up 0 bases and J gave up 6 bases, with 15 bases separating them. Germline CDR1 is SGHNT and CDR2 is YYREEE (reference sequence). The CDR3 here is CASSLGGQGLSGELFF. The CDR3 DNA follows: TGTGCCAGCAGCTTGGGTGGACAGGGACTATCCGGGGAGCTGTTTTTT.

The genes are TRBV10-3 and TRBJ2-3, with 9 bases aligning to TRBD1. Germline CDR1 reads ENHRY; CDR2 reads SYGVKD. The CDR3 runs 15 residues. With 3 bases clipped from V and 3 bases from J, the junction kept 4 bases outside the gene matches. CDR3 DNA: TGTGCCATCAGTGAAGGACAGGGGCGTACAGATACGCAGTATTTT. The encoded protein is CAISEGQGRTDTQYF.

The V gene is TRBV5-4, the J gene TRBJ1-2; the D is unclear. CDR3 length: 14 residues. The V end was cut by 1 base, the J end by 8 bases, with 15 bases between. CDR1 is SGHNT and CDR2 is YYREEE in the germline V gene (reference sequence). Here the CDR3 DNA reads TGTGCCAGCAGCTTGTATACCGGAGGCAGAGGCTACACCTTC. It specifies CASSLYTGGRGYTF.

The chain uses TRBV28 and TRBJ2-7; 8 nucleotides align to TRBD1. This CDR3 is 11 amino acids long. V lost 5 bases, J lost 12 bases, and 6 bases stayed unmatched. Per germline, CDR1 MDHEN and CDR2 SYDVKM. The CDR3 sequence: CASSAPTGAYF. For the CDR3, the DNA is TGTGCCAGCAGTGCCCCGACAGGGGCGTACTTC.

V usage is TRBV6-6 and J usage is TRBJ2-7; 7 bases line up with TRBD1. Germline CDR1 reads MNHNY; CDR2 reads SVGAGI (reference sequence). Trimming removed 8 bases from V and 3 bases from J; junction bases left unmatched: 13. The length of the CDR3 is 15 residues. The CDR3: CASLGVQNRGYEQYF. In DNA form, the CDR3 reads TGTGCCAGCCTCGGAGTCCAGAACAGGGGCTACGAGCAGTACTTC.

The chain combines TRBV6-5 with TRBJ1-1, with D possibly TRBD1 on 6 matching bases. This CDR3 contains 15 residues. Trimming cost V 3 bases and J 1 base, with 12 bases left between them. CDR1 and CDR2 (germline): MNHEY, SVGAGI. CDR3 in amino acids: CASSYGGAPNTEAFF. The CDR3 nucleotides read TGTGCCAGCAGTTATGGGGGGGCGCCGAACACTGAAGCTTTCTTT.

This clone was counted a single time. The CDR3 here is CASSEKAGAREQYF. Here the CDR3 DNA reads TGTGCCAGCAGTGAAAAGGCGGGGGCGCGCGAGCAGTACTTC. The chain links TRBV2 to TRBJ2-7, with a tentative D call TRBD2 (7 bases). Germline CDR1 and CDR2: SNHLY and FYNNEI. V dropped 2 bases and J dropped 6 bases, with 14 bases sitting between them. The CDR3 loop spans 14 amino acids.

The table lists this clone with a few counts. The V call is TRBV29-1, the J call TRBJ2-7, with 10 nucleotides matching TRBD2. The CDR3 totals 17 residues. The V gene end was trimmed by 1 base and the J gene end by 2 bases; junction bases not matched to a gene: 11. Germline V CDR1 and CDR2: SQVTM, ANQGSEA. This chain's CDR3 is CSVEASGSGRSPYEQYF. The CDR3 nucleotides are TGCAGCGTTGAAGCATCTGGTAGCGGGAGGTCTCCCTACGAGCAGTACTTC.